The rows below give T cell receptor beta chains drawn from one sample of a study of Ad26.COV2.S vaccination and SARS-CoV-2 variants. The table came from immunoSEQ multiplex PCR; TCRdb's copy has only in-frame clones and leaves some out. The table includes some 340,000 clones, over 80% detected once. Specimen: peripheral blood, collected in a trial of Ad26.COV2.S vaccine versus placebo. The receptors shown here come from a person aged 18-60 years who received the Ad26.COV2.S COVID-19 vaccine or a placebo. CDR3s include the opening cysteine and the closing phenylalanine or tryptophan. A D gene is named only where the DNA matches it firmly. Rows may omit the clone size; those that give it use once, few, many or a size class.

NA	TRBJ2-5	TRBV25-1	TRBD1	CASSESRGITGGETQYF	TGTGCCAGCAGTGAATCCAGGGGGATAACAGGGGGCGAGACCCAGTACTTC
NA	TRBJ1-4	TRBV3-1/TRBV3-2	NA	CASSLSTLYPNEKLFF	TGTGCCAGCAGCCTTAGCACACTGTACCCTAATGAAAAACTGTTTTTT
NA	TRBJ1-6	TRBV11-1	NA	CASSLRGSYNSPLHF	TGTGCCAGCAGCTTAAGAGGATCATATAATTCACCCCTCCACTTT
once	TRBJ2-3	TRBV24-1	TRBD1	CATSDSGQGADTQYF	TGTGCCACCAGTGATTCGGGACAGGGAGCAGATACGCAGTATTTT
NA	TRBJ1-5	TRBV4-1	NA	CASSPSLSRQNQPQHF	TGCGCCAGCAGCCCCTCTCTATCCCGACAGAATCAGCCCCAGCATTTT
NA	TRBJ1-2	TRBV6-6	NA	CASSSYRESYTF	TGTGCCAGCAGTTCGTACAGAGAATCCTACACCTTC
NA	TRBJ1-2	TRBV28	NA	CASSKSPPGQHTF	TGTGCCAGCAGTAAATCCCCCCCAGGGCAACACACCTTC
NA	TRBJ1-1	TRBV28	TRBD1	CASRPNLGTGIQTIDYMNTEAFF	TGTGCCAGCAGACCAAACCTCGGGACAGGGATCCAAACGATTGATTACATGAACACTGAAGCTTTCTTT
NA	TRBJ2-7	TRBV5-1	TRBD2	CASSALAGASYEQYF	TGCGCCAGCAGCGCACTAGCGGGGGCCTCCTACGAGCAGTACTTC
NA	TRBJ2-2	TRBV5-8	NA	CASSLGGFAGELFF	TGTGCCAGCAGCTTGGGAGGTTTCGCCGGGGAGCTGTTTTTT
NA	TRBJ1-6	TRBV28	TRBD1	CASSAGQGRSPLHF	TGTGCCAGCAGCGCCGGACAGGGCCGATCACCCCTCCACTTT
once	TRBJ1-4	TRBV5-5	NA	CASTLGHPNEKLFF	TGTGCCAGCACTTTGGGACACCCTAATGAAAAACTGTTTTTT
NA	TRBJ1-1	TRBV11-2	NA	CASSLNTEAFF	TGTGCCAGCAGCCTGAACACTGAAGCTTTCTTT
NA	TRBJ1-5	TRBV7-9	TRBD1	CASSSDRDRIQPQHF	TGTGCCAGCAGCTCCGACCGGGACAGGATTCAGCCCCAGCATTTT
NA	TRBJ2-7	TRBV19	NA	CASRGAYEQYF	TGTGCCAGTAGGGGGGCTTACGAGCAGTACTTC
NA	TRBJ2-7	TRBV27	NA	CASSDTEGFNNIYEQYF	TGTGCCAGCAGCGACACGGAGGGGTTTAACAACATCTACGAGCAGTACTTC
NA	TRBJ2-2	TRBV7-2	TRBD2	CASSSLAGTDGELFF	TGTGCCAGCAGTTCACTAGCGGGGACGGACGGGGAGCTGTTTTTT
NA	TRBJ2-7	TRBV7-9	NA	CASSLREGWDSYEQYF	TGTGCCAGCAGCTTACGCGAGGGTTGGGACTCCTACGAGCAGTACTTC
once	TRBJ1-1	TRBV16	NA	CASSPGLEEPRYF	TGTGCCAGCAGCCCAGGGTTGGAAGAGCCTAGGTATTTT
NA	TRBJ1-4	TRBV27	NA	CASRLAGSNEKLFF	TGTGCCAGCAGACTGGCCGGATCTAATGAAAAACTGTTTTTT